This T cell receptor beta chain was profiled in a study of blood T cells in healthy people across ages. A sample-barcoded 5' primer and a J-beta primer mix were used in a second PCR of roughly 6 to 11 cycles. TCRdb passed the 5' RACE reads through MiXCR, listing each CDR3 protein once. The sample consists of over 950,000 distinct CDR3 sequences, more than 30% of them appearing once. CDR3 length: 14 amino acids. Sequencing used blood. V is TRBV12-3 or TRBV12-4 and J is TRBJ2-4; weak D call: TRBD2 (6 bases). The DNA end favors TRBJ2-5, so the J call may be wrong. This receptor was taken from a man aged 18 to 29 in good health. This CDR3 is CASSLGHGGETQYF. CDR3 sequence (DNA): TGTGCCAGCAGTTTAGGACATGGGGGGGAGACCCAGTACTTC.